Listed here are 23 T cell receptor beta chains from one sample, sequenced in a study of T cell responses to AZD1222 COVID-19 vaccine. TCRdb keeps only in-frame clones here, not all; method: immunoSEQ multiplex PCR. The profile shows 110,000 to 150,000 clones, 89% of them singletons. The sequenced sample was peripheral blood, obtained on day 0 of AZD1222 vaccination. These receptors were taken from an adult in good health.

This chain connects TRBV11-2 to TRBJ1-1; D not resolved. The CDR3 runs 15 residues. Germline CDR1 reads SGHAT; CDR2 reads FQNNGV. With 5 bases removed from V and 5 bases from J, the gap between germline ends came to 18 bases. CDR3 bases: TGTGCCAGCAGCCCAACACTCCTGAGTTTAACTGAAGCTTTCTTT. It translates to CASSPTLLSLTEAFF.

In DNA form, the CDR3 reads TGTGCCAGCAGCCCTCTTGGTACAGGGCCAAGAAACTATGGCTACACCTTC. Amino acid sequence: CASSPLGTGPRNYGYTF. This chain uses TRBV3-1 (or the pseudogene TRBV3-2) with TRBJ1-2; maybe TRBD1 (6 bases). Trimming left V 4 bases short and J 2 bases short, with 20 bases between. The CDR3 length is 17 residues. CDR1 and CDR2 (germline): LGHDT, YNNKEL (reference sequence).

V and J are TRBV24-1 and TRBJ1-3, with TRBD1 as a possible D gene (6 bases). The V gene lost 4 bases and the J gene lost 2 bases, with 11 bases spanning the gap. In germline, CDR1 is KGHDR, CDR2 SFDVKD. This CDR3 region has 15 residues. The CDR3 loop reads CATSDGTRTGNTIYF. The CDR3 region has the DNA TGTGCCACCAGTGACGGGACACGCACTGGAAACACCATATATTTT.

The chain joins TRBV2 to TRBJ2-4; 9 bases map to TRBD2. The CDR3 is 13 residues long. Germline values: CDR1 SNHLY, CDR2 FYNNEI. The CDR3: CGTAGGDKNIQYF. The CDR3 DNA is TGTGGGACAGCGGGAGGAGACAAAAACATTCAGTACTTC.

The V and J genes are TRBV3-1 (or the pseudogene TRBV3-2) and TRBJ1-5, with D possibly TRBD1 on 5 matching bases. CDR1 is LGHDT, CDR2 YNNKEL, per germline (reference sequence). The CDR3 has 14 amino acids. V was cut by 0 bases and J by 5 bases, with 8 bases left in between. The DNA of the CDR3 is TGTGCCAGCAGCCAAGATCGAGGGGATCAGCCCCAGCATTTT. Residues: CASSQDRGDQPQHF.

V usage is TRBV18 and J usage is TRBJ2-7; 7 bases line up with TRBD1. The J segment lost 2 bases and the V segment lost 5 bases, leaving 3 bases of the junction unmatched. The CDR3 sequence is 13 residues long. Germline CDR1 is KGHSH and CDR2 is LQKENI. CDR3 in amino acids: CASSVTGTYEQYF. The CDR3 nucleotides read TGTGCCAGCTCAGTGACAGGGACCTACGAGCAGTACTTC.

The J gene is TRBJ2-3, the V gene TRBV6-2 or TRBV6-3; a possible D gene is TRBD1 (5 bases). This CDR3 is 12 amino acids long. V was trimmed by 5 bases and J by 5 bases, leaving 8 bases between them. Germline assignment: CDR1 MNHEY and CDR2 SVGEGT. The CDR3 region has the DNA TGTGCCAGCAGTACTCAGGGAGATACGCAGTATTTT. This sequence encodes CASSTQGDTQYF.

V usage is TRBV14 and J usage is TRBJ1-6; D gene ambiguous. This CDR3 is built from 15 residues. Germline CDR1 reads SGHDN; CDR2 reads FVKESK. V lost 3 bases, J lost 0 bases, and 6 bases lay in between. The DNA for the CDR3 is TGTGCCAGCAGCCAGGAGAGCTCCTATAATTCACCCCTCCACTTT. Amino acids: CASSQESSYNSPLHF.

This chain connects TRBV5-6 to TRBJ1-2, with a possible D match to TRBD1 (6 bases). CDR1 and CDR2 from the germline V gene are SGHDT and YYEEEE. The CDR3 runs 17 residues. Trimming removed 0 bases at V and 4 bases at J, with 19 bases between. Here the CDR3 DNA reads TGTGCCAGCAGCTTGGCGCGAGTTCAGGGGTCGGCCTATGGCTACACCTTC. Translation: CASSLARVQGSAYGYTF.

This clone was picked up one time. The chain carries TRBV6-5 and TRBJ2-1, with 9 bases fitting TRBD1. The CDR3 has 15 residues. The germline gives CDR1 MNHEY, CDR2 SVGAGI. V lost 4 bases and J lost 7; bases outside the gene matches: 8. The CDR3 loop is CASSSNRGLWNEQFF. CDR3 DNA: TGTGCCAGCAGTTCTAACAGGGGGCTTTGGAATGAGCAGTTCTTC.

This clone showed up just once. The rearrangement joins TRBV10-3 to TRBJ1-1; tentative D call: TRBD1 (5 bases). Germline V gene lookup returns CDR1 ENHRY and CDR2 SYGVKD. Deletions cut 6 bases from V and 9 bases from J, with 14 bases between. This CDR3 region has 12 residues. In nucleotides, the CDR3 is TGTGCCATCAGCGACACCGGGACCAAAGCTTTCTTT. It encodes CAISDTGTKAFF.

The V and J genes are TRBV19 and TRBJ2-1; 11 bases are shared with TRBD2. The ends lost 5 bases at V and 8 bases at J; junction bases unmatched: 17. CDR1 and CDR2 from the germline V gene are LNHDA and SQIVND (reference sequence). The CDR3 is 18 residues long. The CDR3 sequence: CASSVQTSGRGRGHEQFF. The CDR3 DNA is TGTGCCAGTAGTGTCCAAACTAGCGGGAGAGGTAGGGGTCATGAGCAGTTCTTC.

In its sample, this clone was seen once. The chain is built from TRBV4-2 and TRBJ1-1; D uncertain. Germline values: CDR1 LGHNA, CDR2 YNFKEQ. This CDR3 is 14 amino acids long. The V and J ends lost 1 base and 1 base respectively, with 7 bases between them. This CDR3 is CASSQVSQNTEAFF. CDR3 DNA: TGTGCCAGCAGCCAAGTGTCGCAGAACACTGAAGCTTTCTTT.

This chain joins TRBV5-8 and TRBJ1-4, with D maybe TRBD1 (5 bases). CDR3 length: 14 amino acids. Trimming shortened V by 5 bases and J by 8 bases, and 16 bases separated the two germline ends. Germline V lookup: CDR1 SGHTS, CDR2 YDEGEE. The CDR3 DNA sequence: TGTGCCAGCAGTGGGGACTCCTGGAGGGAAAAACTGTTTTTT. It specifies CASSGDSWREKLFF.

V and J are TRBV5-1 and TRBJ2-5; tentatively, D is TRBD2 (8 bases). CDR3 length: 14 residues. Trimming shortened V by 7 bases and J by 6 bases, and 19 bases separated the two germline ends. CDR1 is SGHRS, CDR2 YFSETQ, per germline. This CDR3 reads CASSDRAGGKTQYF. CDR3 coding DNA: TGCGCCAGCTCTGACAGGGCGGGGGGAAAGACCCAGTACTTC.

In nucleotides, the CDR3 is TGTGCCAGCAGTCCCTGGTCGGTTGGACATAGCAATCAGCCCCAGCATTTT. This gives the protein CASSPWSVGHSNQPQHF. The rearrangement uses TRBV27 and TRBJ1-5; weak D call: TRBD1 (5 bases). Germline V gene lookup returns CDR1 MNHEY and CDR2 SMNVEV (reference sequence). This CDR3 spans 17 amino acids. Trimming pared 5 bases from V and 0 bases from J, leaving 17 bases between.

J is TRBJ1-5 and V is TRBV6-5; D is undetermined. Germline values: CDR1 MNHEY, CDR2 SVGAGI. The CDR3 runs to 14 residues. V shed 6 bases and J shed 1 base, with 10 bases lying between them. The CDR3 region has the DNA TGTGCCAGCAGCTTGGACGGAAGCAATCAGCCCCAGCATTTT. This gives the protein CASSLDGSNQPQHF.

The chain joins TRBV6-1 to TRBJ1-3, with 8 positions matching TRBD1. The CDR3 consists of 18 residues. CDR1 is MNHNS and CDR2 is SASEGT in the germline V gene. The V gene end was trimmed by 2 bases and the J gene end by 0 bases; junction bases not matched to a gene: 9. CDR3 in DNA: TGTGCCAGCAGTGAATTTCGGACAGGGCCGATCTCTGGAAACACCATATATTTT. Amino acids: CASSEFRTGPISGNTIYF.

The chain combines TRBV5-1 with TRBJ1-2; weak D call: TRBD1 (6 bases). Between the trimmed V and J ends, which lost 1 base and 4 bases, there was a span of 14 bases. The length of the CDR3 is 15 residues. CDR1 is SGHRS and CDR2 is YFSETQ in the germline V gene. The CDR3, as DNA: TGCGCCAGCAGCTTGAACCCTGGACAGTCCTATGGCTACACCTTC. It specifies CASSLNPGQSYGYTF.

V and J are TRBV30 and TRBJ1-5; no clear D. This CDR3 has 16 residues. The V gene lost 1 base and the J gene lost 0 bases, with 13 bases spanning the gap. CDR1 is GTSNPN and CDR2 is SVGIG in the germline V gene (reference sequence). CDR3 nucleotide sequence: TGTGCCTGGAGTGGGGGATCCTTATATAGCAATCAGCCCCAGCATTTT. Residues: CAWSGGSLYSNQPQHF.

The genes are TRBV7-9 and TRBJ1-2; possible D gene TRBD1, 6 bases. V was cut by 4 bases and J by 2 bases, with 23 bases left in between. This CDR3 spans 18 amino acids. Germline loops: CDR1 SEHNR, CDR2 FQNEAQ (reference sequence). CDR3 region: CASSSIGGRGATNYGYTF. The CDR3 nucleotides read TGTGCCAGCAGCTCGATAGGGGGGAGGGGTGCAACGAACTATGGCTACACCTTC.

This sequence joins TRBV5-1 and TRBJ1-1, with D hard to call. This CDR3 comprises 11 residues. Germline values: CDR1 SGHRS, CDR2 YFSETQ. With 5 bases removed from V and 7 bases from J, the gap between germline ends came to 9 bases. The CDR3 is CASRGISEAFF. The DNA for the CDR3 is TGCGCCAGCAGGGGCATCAGTGAAGCTTTCTTT.

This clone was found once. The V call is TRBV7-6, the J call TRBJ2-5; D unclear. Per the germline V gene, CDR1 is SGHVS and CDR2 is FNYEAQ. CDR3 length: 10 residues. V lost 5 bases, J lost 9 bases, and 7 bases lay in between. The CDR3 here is CASSSGAQYF. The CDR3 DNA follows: TGTGCCAGCAGCAGTGGCGCCCAGTACTTC. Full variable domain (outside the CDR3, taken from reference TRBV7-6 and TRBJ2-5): GAGVSQSPRYKVTKRGQDVALRCDPISGHVSLYWYRQALGQGPEFLTYFNYEAQQDKSGLPNDRFSAERPEGSISTLTIQRTEQRDSAMYRCASSSGAQYFGPGTRLLVL.